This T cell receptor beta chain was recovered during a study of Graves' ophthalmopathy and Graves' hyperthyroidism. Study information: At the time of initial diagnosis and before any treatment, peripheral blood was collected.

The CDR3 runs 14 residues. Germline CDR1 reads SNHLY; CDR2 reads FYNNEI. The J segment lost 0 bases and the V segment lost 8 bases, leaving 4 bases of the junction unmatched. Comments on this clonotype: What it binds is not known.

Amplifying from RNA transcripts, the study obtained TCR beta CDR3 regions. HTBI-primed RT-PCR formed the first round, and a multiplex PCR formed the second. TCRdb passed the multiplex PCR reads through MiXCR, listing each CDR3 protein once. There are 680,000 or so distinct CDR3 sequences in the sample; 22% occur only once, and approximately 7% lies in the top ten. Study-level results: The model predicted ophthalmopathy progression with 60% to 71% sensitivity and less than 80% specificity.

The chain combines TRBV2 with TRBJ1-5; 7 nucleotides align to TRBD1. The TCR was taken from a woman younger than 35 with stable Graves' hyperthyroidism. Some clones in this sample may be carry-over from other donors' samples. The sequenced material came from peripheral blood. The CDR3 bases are TGTGCCAGCGCCGGGACAGCTAGCAATCAGCCCCAGCATTTT. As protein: CASAGTASNQPQHF.